This entry is about one T cell receptor beta chain. This entry belongs to a study of OX40 agonist ivuxolimab in advanced cancers. Across the whole study: Patients in dose escalation had liver, melanoma, kidney or head and neck cancers. Earlier treatment with anti-PD-1, anti-PD-L1 or anti-CTLA-4 was permitted, and 35% to 45% had received some.

The method was immunoSEQ multiplex PCR; TCRdb's version includes in-frame clones alone and lacks a portion of them. The table lists nearly 80,000 clones, approximately 85% of them singletons. Here the sequenced sample was CD4+ or CD8+ T cells sorted from blood, taken in a trial of the OX40 agonist ivuxolimab. The receptor's source is an adult with an advanced solid tumor such as melanoma, head and neck, liver or kidney cancer.

The CDR3 reads CASSLDREETQYF. As DNA, the CDR3 is TGTGCCAGCAGCTTAGACAGAGAAGAGACCCAGTACTTC. The chain couples TRBV7-9 to TRBJ2-5; D unresolved. This CDR3 region has 13 residues. The V and J ends lost 1 base and 3 bases respectively, with 6 bases between them. Germline V CDR1 and CDR2: SEHNR, FQNEAQ (reference sequence).